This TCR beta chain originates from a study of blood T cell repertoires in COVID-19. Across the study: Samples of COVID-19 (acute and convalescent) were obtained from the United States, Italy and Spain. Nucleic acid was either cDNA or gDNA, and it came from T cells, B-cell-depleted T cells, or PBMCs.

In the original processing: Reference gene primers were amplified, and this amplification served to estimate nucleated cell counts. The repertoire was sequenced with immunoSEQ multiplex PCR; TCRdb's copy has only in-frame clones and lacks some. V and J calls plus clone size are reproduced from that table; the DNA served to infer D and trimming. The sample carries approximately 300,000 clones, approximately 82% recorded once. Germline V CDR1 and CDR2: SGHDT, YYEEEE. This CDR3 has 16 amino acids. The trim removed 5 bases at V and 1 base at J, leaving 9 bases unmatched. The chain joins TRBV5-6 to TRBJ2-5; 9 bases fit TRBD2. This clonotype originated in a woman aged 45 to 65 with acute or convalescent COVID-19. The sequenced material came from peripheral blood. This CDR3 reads CASRRLSGGSQETQYF. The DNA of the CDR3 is TGTGCCAGCAGACGACTCAGCGGGGGGTCCCAAGAGACCCAGTACTTC.